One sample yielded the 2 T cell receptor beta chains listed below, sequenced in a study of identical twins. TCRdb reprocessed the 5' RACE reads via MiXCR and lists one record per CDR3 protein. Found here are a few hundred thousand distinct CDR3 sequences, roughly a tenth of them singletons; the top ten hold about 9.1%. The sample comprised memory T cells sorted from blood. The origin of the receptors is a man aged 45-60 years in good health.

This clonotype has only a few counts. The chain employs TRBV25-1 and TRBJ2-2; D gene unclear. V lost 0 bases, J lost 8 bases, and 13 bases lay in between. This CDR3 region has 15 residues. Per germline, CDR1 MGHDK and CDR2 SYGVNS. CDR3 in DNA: TGTGCCAGCAGTGAATATCCCTTAGGTCCGGGGGAGCTGTTTTTT. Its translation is CASSEYPLGPGELFF.

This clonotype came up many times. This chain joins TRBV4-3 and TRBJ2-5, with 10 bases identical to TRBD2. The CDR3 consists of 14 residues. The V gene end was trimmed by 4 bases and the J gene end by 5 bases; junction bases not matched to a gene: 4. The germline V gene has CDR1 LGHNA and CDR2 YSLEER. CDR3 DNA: TGCGCCAGCAGCCCCAGACTAGCGGGTGAGACCCAGTACTTC. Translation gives CASSPRLAGETQYF.